The rows below give T cell receptor beta chains drawn from one sample of a study of chemoradiotherapy in HPV16-positive cancers. Data came from immunoSEQ multiplex PCR; TCRdb stores just in-frame clones and leaves some out. Altogether about 14,000 clones are present, roughly 91% being singletons, with the ten largest covering approximately 2.6%. The starting material was blood, obtained from a patient who underwent chemoradiotherapy. The source is a human donor with HPV-associated anogenital cancer. CDR3s include the opening cysteine and the closing phenylalanine or tryptophan. Each record gives: D gene, clone size, J gene, V gene, CDR3 length, CDR3 DNA, CDR3 protein. The D gene is left open where the match is weak. Size values are once, few and many counts, or a class for expanded clones, and some rows have none.

D: .
size: .
J: TRBJ1-4
V: TRBV19
length: 17
DNA: TGTGCCAGTAGTATTAACCAGGGACCGTCAACTAATGAAAAACTGTTTTTT
CDR3: CASSINQGPSTNEKLFF

D: .
size: few
J: TRBJ1-5
V: TRBV9
length: 15
DNA: TGTGCCAGCAGCGTAGTGGGTCAGAGCAATCAGCCCCAGCATTTT
CDR3: CASSVVGQSNQPQHF

D: .
size: .
J: TRBJ1-1
V: TRBV18
length: 14
DNA: TGTGCCAGCTCACCTTTGGACAAGAACACTGAAGCTTTCTTT
CDR3: CASSPLDKNTEAFF

D: .
size: once
J: TRBJ2-7
V: TRBV11-2
length: 15
DNA: TGTGCCAGCAGCTTAGATCTCGGGAACTCCTACGAGCAGTACTTC
CDR3: CASSLDLGNSYEQYF

D: .
size: .
J: TRBJ2-4
V: TRBV7-9
length: 14
DNA: TGTGCCAGCAGCTTACTCTCAGAAGAAAACATTCAGTACTTC
CDR3: CASSLLSEENIQYF

D: .
size: .
J: TRBJ1-1
V: TRBV30
length: 16
DNA: TGTGCCTGGAGTGTACTAAACAGAGGACCGAACACTGAAGCTTTCTTT
CDR3: CAWSVLNRGPNTEAFF

D: TRBD2
size: few
J: TRBJ2-3
V: TRBV4-2
length: 15
DNA: TGTGCCAGCAGCCAAGCTAGCGGGGGGGCAGATACGCAGTATTTT
CDR3: CASSQASGGADTQYF

D: .
size: few
J: TRBJ1-6
V: TRBV7-9
length: 15
DNA: TGTGCCAGCAGCTTAGAGGGGACCCCCAATTCACCCCTCCACTTT
CDR3: CASSLEGTPNSPLHF

D: TRBD2
size: .
J: TRBJ2-1
V: TRBV6-5
length: 15
DNA: TGTGCCAGCAGTTACTCTAGCGGGGGGGCAGTTGAGCAGTTCTTC
CDR3: CASSYSSGGAVEQFF

D: .
size: .
J: TRBJ2-7
V: TRBV7-2
length: 15
DNA: TGTGCCAGCAGCTCTACGGACAGTACAGCCTACGAGCAGTACTTC
CDR3: CASSSTDSTAYEQYF

D: .
size: .
J: TRBJ2-7
V: TRBV4-1
length: 15
DNA: TGCGCCAGCAGCCAAGCCGAGGGGGGTTCCTACGAGCAGTACTTC
CDR3: CASSQAEGGSYEQYF

D: TRBD2
size: .
J: TRBJ2-1
V: TRBV7-3
length: 15
DNA: TGTGCCAGCAGTCCCGAGCTAGCGGGGGGGAATGAGCAGTTCTTC
CDR3: CASSPELAGGNEQFF

D: TRBD1
size: .
J: TRBJ1-2
V: TRBV18
length: 13
DNA: TGTGCCAGCTCCCCGGACAGGGTTGATGGCTACACCTTC
CDR3: CASSPDRVDGYTF

D: .
size: .
J: TRBJ1-3
V: TRBV4-1
length: 13
DNA: TGCGCCAGCAGCCCAAGCTCTGGAAACACCATATATTTT
CDR3: CASSPSSGNTIYF

D: TRBD2
size: .
J: TRBJ2-1
V: TRBV18
length: 15
DNA: TGTGCCAGCTCACCTGGGACTAGAGACTACAATGAGCAGTTCTTC
CDR3: CASSPGTRDYNEQFF

D: TRBD1
size: .
J: TRBJ2-3
V: TRBV9
length: 15
DNA: TGTGCCAGCAGCGTAGGGGACAGGCTGACAGATACGCAGTATTTT
CDR3: CASSVGDRLTDTQYF

D: .
size: once
J: TRBJ2-7
V: TRBV6-5
length: 14
DNA: TGTGCCAGCAGGCCGGACGGATACTCCTACGAGCAGTACTTC
CDR3: CASRPDGYSYEQYF

D: TRBD2
size: .
J: TRBJ2-1
V: TRBV5-1
length: 16
DNA: TGCGCCAGCAGCTTGAGGCTAGCGGGGGGGCACGATGAGCAGTTCTTC
CDR3: CASSLRLAGGHDEQFF

D: .
size: once
J: TRBJ1-1
V: TRBV4-1
length: 17
DNA: TGCGCCAGCAGCCAATACAGAGGTGCAGCGACGAACACTGAAGCTTTCTTT
CDR3: CASSQYRGAATNTEAFF

D: TRBD1
size: .
J: TRBJ2-1
V: TRBV5-1
length: 16
DNA: TGCGCCAGCAGCTTGAGACAGGGGGTGTCCTACAATGAGCAGTTCTTC
CDR3: CASSLRQGVSYNEQFF

D: .
size: .
J: TRBJ1-5
V: TRBV5-6
length: 18
DNA: TGTGCCAGCAGCTTGAGGCAGGGGAGGGGTTATAGCAATCAGCCCCAGCATTTT
CDR3: CASSLRQGRGYSNQPQHF

D: .
size: .
J: TRBJ2-7
V: TRBV5-4
length: 13
DNA: TGTGCCAGCAGCTTGGTGGGTGTGAAGGAGCAGTACTTC
CDR3: CASSLVGVKEQYF

D: TRBD1
size: few
J: TRBJ2-7
V: TRBV27
length: 13
DNA: TGTGCCAGCGCTCCCGGGACAGGGAGCGAGCAGTACTTC
CDR3: CASAPGTGSEQYF

D: .
size: .
J: TRBJ2-7
V: TRBV15
length: 15
DNA: TGTGCCACCAGCGTCGGAGGGGGCCTCGGATACGAGCAGTACTTC
CDR3: CATSVGGGLGYEQYF

D: TRBD1
size: .
J: TRBJ2-7
V: TRBV5-4
length: 17
DNA: TGTGCCAGCAGCTTGGCGTGGCCGACAGGGGCGAACTACGAGCAGTACTTC
CDR3: CASSLAWPTGANYEQYF

D: .
size: .
J: TRBJ1-2
V: TRBV7-2
length: 13
DNA: TGTGCCAGCAGCTTATGGCAGAACTATGGCTACACCTTC
CDR3: CASSLWQNYGYTF

D: TRBD1
size: .
J: TRBJ2-3
V: TRBV25-1
length: 16
DNA: TGTGCCAGCAGTGAATCCGGGACAGGGAGGGCAGATACGCAGTATTTT
CDR3: CASSESGTGRADTQYF

D: TRBD1
size: .
J: TRBJ1-5
V: TRBV11-2
length: 14
DNA: TGTGCCAGCAGCTGGGGGACAGGGGTTCAGCCCCAGCATTTT
CDR3: CASSWGTGVQPQHF

D: TRBD1
size: .
J: TRBJ2-5
V: TRBV5-1
length: 15
DNA: TGCGCCAGCAGCCCGGGACAGGGTCCAGGAGAGACCCAGTACTTC
CDR3: CASSPGQGPGETQYF

D: .
size: once
J: TRBJ1-6
V: TRBV18
length: 14
DNA: TGTGCCAGCTCAAGGGACATCAGCAATTCACCCCTCCACTTT
CDR3: CASSRDISNSPLHF

D: .
size: .
J: TRBJ1-1
V: TRBV27
length: 14
DNA: TGTGCCAGCAGTTTGGGGAAGTCGGGGTTAAGAGCTTTCTTT
CDR3: CASSLGKSGLRAFF

D: TRBD1
size: .
J: TRBJ2-3
V: TRBV9
length: 11
DNA: TGTGCCAGTCAGGGGGCAGATACGCAGTATTTT
CDR3: CASQGADTQYF

D: TRBD1
size: .
J: TRBJ1-2
V: TRBV4-1
length: 15
DNA: TGCGCCAGCAGCCAAGTAAGAACAGGGGACTATGGCTACACCTTC
CDR3: CASSQVRTGDYGYTF

D: .
size: .
J: TRBJ2-5
V: TRBV27
length: 13
DNA: TGTGCCAGCAGTTTATACTCGAAAGAGACCCAGTACTTC
CDR3: CASSLYSKETQYF

D: .
size: .
J: TRBJ1-2
V: TRBV19
length: 15
DNA: TGTGCCAGTAGTATGGCGGGCCCACAGGGAGGTGGCTACACCTTC
CDR3: CASSMAGPQGGGYTF

D: .
size: .
J: TRBJ1-3
V: TRBV6-1
length: 18
DNA: TGTGCCAGCAGTGAAGCGGGACATCTGCCCCAGGGTGGAAACACCATATATTTT
CDR3: CASSEAGHLPQGGNTIYF

D: .
size: .
J: TRBJ1-1
V: TRBV10-2
length: 13
DNA: TGCGCCAGCAGTGGTCGGGGATTGTCTGAAGCTTTCTTT
CDR3: CASSGRGLSEAFF

D: .
size: .
J: TRBJ1-1
V: TRBV10-3
length: 12
DNA: TGTGCCATCAGTGAGCAGGGCACTGAAGCTTTCTTT
CDR3: CAISEQGTEAFF

D: .
size: .
J: TRBJ2-1
V: TRBV19
length: 12
DNA: TGTGCCAGTAGTATTACAAGCAATGAGCAGTTCTTC
CDR3: CASSITSNEQFF

D: TRBD2
size: .
J: TRBJ2-3
V: TRBV6-5
length: 15
DNA: TGTGCCAGCAGTTACGAGCGGGGGGGCTGGGATACGCAGTATTTT
CDR3: CASSYERGGWDTQYF

D: .
size: .
J: TRBJ1-1
V: TRBV5-1
length: 13
DNA: TGCGCCAGCCAGATACAGGTGAACACTGAAGCTTTCTTT
CDR3: CASQIQVNTEAFF

D: .
size: .
J: TRBJ1-1
V: TRBV6-1
length: 15
DNA: TGTGCCAGCCAAACGGGAGCGGAGAGGAACACTGAAGCTTTCTTT
CDR3: CASQTGAERNTEAFF

D: .
size: .
J: TRBJ1-3
V: TRBV18
length: 17
DNA: TGTGCCAGCTCACCCCCTGGGGGAAGCCACCCTGGAAACACCATATATTTT
CDR3: CASSPPGGSHPGNTIYF

D: .
size: .
J: TRBJ2-7
V: TRBV5-4
length: 15
DNA: TGTGCCAGCAGCTATGGACAGAGTGTCACCTACGAGCAGTACTTC
CDR3: CASSYGQSVTYEQYF

D: .
size: .
J: TRBJ1-1
V: TRBV4-1
length: 14
DNA: TGCGCCAGCAGCCAAGACCCCGACAGAACTGAAGCTTTCTTT
CDR3: CASSQDPDRTEAFF

D: .
size: .
J: TRBJ2-5
V: TRBV5-6
length: 14
DNA: TGTGCCAGCAGCTTGGAAGGGGTTCAAGAGACCCAGTACTTC
CDR3: CASSLEGVQETQYF

D: .
size: few
J: TRBJ2-7
V: TRBV5-1
length: 15
DNA: TGCGCCAGCAGCTTGGATCTGGGGGCGACCTACGAGCAGTACTTC
CDR3: CASSLDLGATYEQYF

D: .
size: .
J: TRBJ2-7
V: TRBV5-4
length: 14
DNA: TGTGCCAGCAGCTTGAGTGTAGGGGGCTACGAGCAGTACTTC
CDR3: CASSLSVGGYEQYF

D: TRBD1
size: .
J: TRBJ2-2
V: TRBV11-3
length: 15
DNA: TGTGCCAGCAGCAAGGGACAGGGAACAACCGGGGAGCTGTTTTTT
CDR3: CASSKGQGTTGELFF

D: .
size: .
J: TRBJ1-2
V: TRBV29-1
length: 19
DNA: TGCAGCGTTGAAGATTGGAGAACCACGGGTGGGGGAACTAACTATGGCTACACCTTC
CDR3: CSVEDWRTTGGGTNYGYTF

D: TRBD1
size: .
J: TRBJ2-6
V: TRBV5-1
length: 18
DNA: TGCGCCAGCAGCCTTCGGGACAGGGCTACCTCTGGGGCCAACGTCCTGACTTTC
CDR3: CASSLRDRATSGANVLTF

D: TRBD1
size: .
J: TRBJ1-2
V: TRBV6-5
length: 15
DNA: TGTGCCAGCAGTCTGACAGGGCCAGCTAACTATGGCTACACCTTC
CDR3: CASSLTGPANYGYTF

D: .
size: .
J: TRBJ1-2
V: TRBV18
length: 17
DNA: TGTGCCAGCTCACCGGTAGCAGGGATGCTAGCTAACTATGGCTACACCTTC
CDR3: CASSPVAGMLANYGYTF